This T cell receptor (beta chain) was sequenced in a study of intratumoral heterogeneity in liver cancer. Overall study: With a median age of approximately 58 years, most patients were men.

This CDR3 comprises 13 residues. Germline CDR1 is KGHSH and CDR2 is LQKENI. Trimming stripped 5 bases from V and 8 bases from J, with 15 bases between. TCRdb's copy holds only in-frame clones and misses some; the assay was immunoSEQ multiplex PCR. The table lists about 6,400 clones, around 50% of them singletons. Tumour samples came from separate, distinct regions of the hepatocellular carcinoma nodule. No macroscopic necrosis or hemorrhage was seen in sampled areas. Study-level results: Overall T cell clonality did not differ significantly between tumor regions. A noted limitation was under-sampling of tumor-infiltrating lymphocytes.

Concerning this clone: Its antigen is unknown.

Sample: tumor tissue, taken before any cancer treatment. This rearrangement joins TRBV18 to TRBJ1-2; maybe TRBD1 (5 bases). This receptor was identified in a man aged 65 to 85 with hepatocellular carcinoma. The DNA for the CDR3 is TGTGCCAGCTCAACCCTTAGGGACGAAGGCTACACCTTC. It encodes CASSTLRDEGYTF.